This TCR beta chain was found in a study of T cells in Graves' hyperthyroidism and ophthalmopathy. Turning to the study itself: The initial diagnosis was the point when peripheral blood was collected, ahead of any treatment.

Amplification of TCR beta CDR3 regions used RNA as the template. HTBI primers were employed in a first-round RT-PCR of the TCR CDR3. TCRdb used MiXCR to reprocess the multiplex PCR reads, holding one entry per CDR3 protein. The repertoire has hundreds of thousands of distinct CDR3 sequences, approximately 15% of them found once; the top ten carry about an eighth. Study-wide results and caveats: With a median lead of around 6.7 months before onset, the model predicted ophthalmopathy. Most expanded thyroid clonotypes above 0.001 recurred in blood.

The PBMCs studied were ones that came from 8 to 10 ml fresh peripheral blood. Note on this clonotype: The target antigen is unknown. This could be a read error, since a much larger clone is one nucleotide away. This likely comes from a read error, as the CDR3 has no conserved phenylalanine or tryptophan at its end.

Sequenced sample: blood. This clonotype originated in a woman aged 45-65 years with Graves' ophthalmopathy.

The CDR3 DNA reads as TGTGCCAGCAGTTCTCGCCGGCAAGAGACCCAGTACTCC. Its translation is CASSSRRQETQYS. The chain uses TRBV12-3 or TRBV12-4 and TRBJ2-5; D gene ambiguous. The CDR3 spans 13 residues. The V gene lost 4 bases and the J gene lost 2 bases, with 8 bases spanning the gap.